The 15 T cell receptor beta chains presented below share a single source sample, sequenced in a study of spatial heterogeneity in lung cancer. As for time point: sample taken at primary tumor resection. Whole RNA, which was extracted from tumor, nontumor lung tissue or frozen PBMC, was sequenced without any cell sorting. TCRdb analysed the 5' RACE reads with MiXCR anew, one entry per CDR3 protein. The profile shows approximately 44,000 distinct CDR3 sequences, roughly an eighth of them singletons. This sample comprised PBMCs, obtained at surgery. The receptor source for this set is a male donor with early-stage non-small cell lung cancer.

This clonotype was recorded at least ten times. V and J are TRBV6-5 and TRBJ2-7; D not resolved. V was trimmed by 8 bases and J by 3 bases, leaving 14 bases between them. The CDR3 is made up of 13 amino acids. Per germline, CDR1 MNHEY and CDR2 SVGAGI. The CDR3 loop reads CASSADPYYEQYF. CDR3 nucleotide sequence: TGTGCCAGCTCCGCGGACCCTTACTACGAGCAGTACTTC.

This clonotype was seen only a few times. The chain carries TRBV4-1 and TRBJ1-1; TRBD1 matches 8 bases. Germline assignment: CDR1 MGHRA and CDR2 YSYEKL. V trimming: 1 base; J trimming: 4 bases; junction bases outside the gene matches: 17. This CDR3 is built from 19 residues. CDR3: CASSQGAVRTGTRGTEAFF. DNA of the CDR3: TGCGCCAGCAGCCAAGGGGCCGTCAGGACAGGGACGAGGGGCACTGAAGCTTTCTTT.

The V call is TRBV7-8, the J call TRBJ2-3, with 11 bases that match TRBD2. Germline V gives CDR1 SGHVS, CDR2 FQNEAQ. The CDR3 spans 15 residues. V shed 1 base and J 5 bases; nucleotides not matched to a gene: 2. CDR3 bases: TGTGCCAGCAGCTTAGACCTAGCGGGAGGAGATACGCAGTATTTT. It yields the protein CASSLDLAGGDTQYF.

This clonotype was counted many times. This sequence joins TRBV6-1 and TRBJ2-7; 9 nucleotides agree with TRBD1. The ends lost 1 base at V and 4 bases at J; junction bases unmatched: 8. Germline values: CDR1 MNHNS, CDR2 SASEGT. This CDR3 spans 16 amino acids. This chain's CDR3 is CASSEVGQGGQYEQYF. The CDR3 DNA reads as TGTGCCAGCAGTGAAGTGGGACAGGGTGGACAGTACGAGCAGTACTTC.

The rearrangement links TRBV7-2 to TRBJ2-3; D is perhaps TRBD2 (5 bases). V was clipped by 3 bases and J by 10 bases, with 14 bases between them. CDR3 size: 13 residues. The germline V gene encodes CDR1 SGHTA and CDR2 FQGNSA. The CDR3 region is CASSFDSGKAQYF. DNA for the CDR3: TGTGCCAGCAGCTTTGACTCCGGGAAGGCGCAGTATTTT.

This clonotype was detected ten times or more. The chain carries TRBV3-1 and TRBJ1-2; D uncertain. The V gene lost 4 bases and the J gene lost 5 bases, with 11 bases spanning the gap. The CDR3 loop spans 13 amino acids. Looked up from germline, CDR1 is LGHDT and CDR2 is YNNKEL (reference sequence). This CDR3 reads CASSPDTFYGYTF. In nucleotides, the CDR3 is TGTGCCAGCAGCCCCGACACGTTTTATGGCTACACCTTC. Full variable domain (rest looked up from reference TRBV3-1 and TRBJ1-2): DTAVSQTPKYLVTQMGNDKSIKCEQNLGHDTMYWYKQDSKKFLKIMFSYNNKELIINETVPNRFSPKSPDKAHLNLHINSLELGDSAVYFCASSPDTFYGYTFGSGTRLTVV.

The chain carries TRBV10-3 and TRBJ2-2; D might be TRBD1 or TRBD2, each matching 5 bases. Trimming removed 8 bases at V and 4 bases at J, with 17 bases between. CDR3 length: 15 residues. Germline lookup yields CDR1 ENHRY and CDR2 SYGVKD. The CDR3 reads CAIGGWGATTGELFF. In DNA form, the CDR3 reads TGTGCCATCGGGGGATGGGGCGCGACCACCGGGGAGCTGTTTTTT.

There are a few counts of this clonotype. J is TRBJ1-5 and V is TRBV7-2; TRBD1 is a possible D gene (6 bases). CDR1 is SGHTA and CDR2 is FQGNSA in the germline V gene. Trimming left V 3 bases short and J 7 bases short, with 16 bases between. The CDR3 contains 15 residues. CDR3 loop: CASSFSGQTVQPQHF. The CDR3 DNA reads as TGTGCCAGCAGCTTCTCCGGACAGACGGTCCAGCCCCAGCATTTT.

This clonotype was seen repeatedly, ten times or more. The J gene is TRBJ1-1, the V gene TRBV10-2, with D maybe TRBD1 (6 bases). The CDR3 totals 14 residues. The germline gives CDR1 WSHSY, CDR2 SAAADI. The V and J ends lost 4 bases and 3 bases respectively, with 12 bases between them. The CDR3 DNA is TGCGCCAGCAGTGGGACGGGGGCGTACACTGAAGCTTTCTTT. Translated, it gives CASSGTGAYTEAFF.

This clonotype was counted between two and nine times. The chain uses TRBV28 and TRBJ1-1, with a weak D call TRBD1 (6 bases). This CDR3 is built from 15 residues. Germline CDR1 is MDHEN and CDR2 is SYDVKM. V gave up 7 bases and J gave up 10 bases, with 25 bases separating them. CDR3 loop: CASIQRGAGRSVAFF. The CDR3 bases are TGTGCCAGCATCCAGAGGGGGGCAGGGCGATCCGTAGCTTTCTTT. The full variable domain, completed using reference TRBV28 and TRBJ1-1, is DVKVTQSSRYLVKRTGEKVFLECVQDMDHENMFWYRQDPGLGLRLIYFSYDVKMKEKGDIPEGYSVSREKKERFSLILESASTNQTSMYLCASIQRGAGRSVAFFGQGTRLTVV.

Worth noting for this clonotype: The conserved phenylalanine or tryptophan normally closing the CDR3 is absent here, so this likely arose from a read error. The chain uses TRBV29-1 and TRBJ1-2; maybe TRBD1 (5 bases). The germline CDR1 and CDR2 sequences are SQVTM and ANQGSEA. CDR3 length equals 13 residues. The V end lost 4 bases, the J end lost 3 bases, and 12 bases lay between the germline ends. The CDR3 reads CSVVRREDYGYTL. The CDR3 DNA reads TGCAGCGTTGTGCGCAGGGAGGACTATGGCTACACCCTC.

V and J are TRBV7-2 and TRBJ2-2, with a tentative D call TRBD2 (6 bases). This CDR3 spans 14 amino acids. Trimming cost V 3 bases and J 7 bases, with 12 bases left between them. Germline CDR1 and CDR2: SGHTA and FQGNSA. Here the CDR3 reads CASSFARGGGELFF. For the CDR3, the DNA is TGTGCCAGCAGCTTTGCTAGGGGAGGCGGGGAGCTGTTTTTT.

This clonotype was counted a few times. This chain joins TRBV11-3 and TRBJ2-2, with TRBD1 matching over 9 bases. CDR3 size: 15 residues. The junction had 4 bases not matched to a gene; V was cut back by 5 bases and J by 3 bases. From germline, CDR1 is SGHNT and CDR2 YENEEA. In DNA form, the CDR3 reads TGTGCCAGCAGCCCGCGGACAGGGGACACCGGGGAGCTGTTTTTT. Amino acids: CASSPRTGDTGELFF. The variable domain in full, with the rest retrieved from reference TRBV11-3 and TRBJ2-2, is EAGVVQSPRYKIIEKKQPVAFWCNPISGHNTLYWYLQNLGQGPELLIRYENEEAVDDSQLPKDRFSAERLKGVDSTLKIQPAELGDSAVYLCASSPRTGDTGELFFGEGSRLTVL.

This clonotype has a count of ten or more. This sequence joins TRBV2 and TRBJ1-5; D call uncertain. Germline V CDR1 and CDR2: SNHLY, FYNNEI. This CDR3 is 13 amino acids long. Trimming pared 6 bases from V and 0 bases from J, leaving 6 bases between. This chain's CDR3 is CASRDGSNQPQHF. In DNA, the CDR3 is TGTGCCAGCAGGGACGGTAGCAATCAGCCCCAGCATTTT.

The chain carries TRBV6-1 and TRBJ1-2, with D possibly TRBD1 on 5 matching bases. Germline V gene sequence: CDR1 MNHNS, CDR2 SASEGT. The CDR3 consists of 17 residues. The V gene lost 7 bases and the J gene lost 4 bases, with 25 bases spanning the gap. The CDR3 DNA sequence: TGTGCCAGCACCGCCCAAGAGGGCAGGGTGTTCGTCTATGGCTACACCTTC. This gives the protein CASTAQEGRVFVYGYTF.